This T cell receptor (beta chain) was retrieved from a study of cytomegalovirus exposure and HLA in healthy donors. At the level of the study: The same platform used for the 666 first-cohort repertoires was also used for the 100 to 150 validation repertoires, as a later analysis reported. The study's findings and limits: The study designated fewer than 200 TCR beta chains cytomegalovirus-associated.

Deletions cut 6 bases from V and 9 bases from J, with 18 bases between. This CDR3 has 14 residues. Germline V gene sequence: CDR1 MNHEY, CDR2 SVGAGI. In regard to this clone: Antigen: not known.

Repertoires were generated with immunoSEQ multiplex PCR, while TCRdb's copy carries only in-frame clones and drops some. There are some 350,000 clones in the sample; around 87% occur only once, and over 1% lies in the top ten. The genes are TRBV6-5 and TRBJ2-1; D tentatively reads TRBD1 or TRBD2 (5 bases each). This TCR was recovered from a woman aged 25 to 39 in good health and CMV-seropositive. Sample: PBMCs. CDR3 sequence: CASSPGTSGSEQFF. CDR3 sequence (DNA): TGTGCCAGCAGCCCCGGGACCAGCGGCTCTGAGCAGTTCTTC.